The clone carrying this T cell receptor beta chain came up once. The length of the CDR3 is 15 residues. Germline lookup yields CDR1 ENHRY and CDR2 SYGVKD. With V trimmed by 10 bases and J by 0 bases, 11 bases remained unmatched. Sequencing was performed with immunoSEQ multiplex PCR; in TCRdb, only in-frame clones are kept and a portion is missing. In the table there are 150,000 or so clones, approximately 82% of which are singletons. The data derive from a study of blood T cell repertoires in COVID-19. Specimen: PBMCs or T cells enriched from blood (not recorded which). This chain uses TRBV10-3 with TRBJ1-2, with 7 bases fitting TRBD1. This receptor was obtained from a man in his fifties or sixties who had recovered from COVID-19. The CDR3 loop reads CATTWGQQANYGYTF. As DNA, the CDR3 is TGTGCCACCACCTGGGGACAGCAAGCTAACTATGGCTACACCTTC.